These 11 T cell receptor beta chains originate from one sample sequenced in a study of tumor and adjacent non-tumor tissue in lung cancer. A modified ARM-PCR protocol with three rounds of nested PCR amplified TCRbeta. TCRdb reprocessed the multiplex PCR reads via MiXCR and lists one record per CDR3 protein. The sample lists fewer than 100,000 distinct CDR3 sequences; more than 75% were seen once. The template was RNA from unsorted bulk tissue. This non-tumor lung sample came from over 3 cm beyond the tumor edge. Source material: distant non-tumor lung tissue. All receptors derive from a woman between 50 and 59 years old with non-small cell lung cancer.

For this clonotype: The missing conserved phenylalanine or tryptophan at the end of this CDR3 makes a read error likely. The rearrangement uses TRBV6-1 and TRBJ2-7; D unclear. This CDR3 region has 13 residues. CDR1 MNHNS and CDR2 SASEGT come from the germline V gene. CDR3 sequence: CVSSDYTAYEQYS. Written as DNA, the CDR3 is TGTGTCAGCAGTGATTACACGGCCTACGAGCAGTACTCC.

A remark on this clonotype: Mismatch with germline at one junction end may stem from a read error. The chain uses TRBV6-2 or TRBV6-3 and TRBJ2-1; TRBD2 is a possible D gene (6 bases). The CDR3 runs to 14 residues. Germline V CDR1 and CDR2: MNHEY, SVGEGT. CDR3 in DNA: TGTGCCAGCAAGCCGGGAGTAGCATTCTATGAGCACTTCTTC. This translates into CASKPGVAFYEHFF.

The chain joins TRBV4-1 to TRBJ2-7; D is tentatively TRBD1 or TRBD2 (5 bases each). Germline assignment: CDR1 MGHRA and CDR2 YSYEKL. Trimming shortened V by 2 bases and J by 0 bases, and 11 bases separated the two germline ends. The CDR3 covers 15 residues. CDR3 nucleotides: TGCGCCAGCAGCCAACTCGGGGCTAACTCCTACGAGCAGTACTTC. Residues: CASSQLGANSYEQYF.

For this clonotype: The conserved final phenylalanine or tryptophan is absent from the CDR3, which likely points to a read error. Because the CDR3's place on the DNA is in doubt, the DNA is left out and the CDR3 is given as listed by TCRdb. The J gene is TRBJ2-3, the V gene TRBV4-1; TRBD1, the D gene given by the table, was not confirmed from the DNA. The V gene's germline CDR1 is MGHRA and CDR2 YSYEKL. The CDR3 is 15 residues long, counting both termini. CDR3: CASSQDGQGTDTQCS.

Of note for this clonotype: A much larger clone differs by one base, so this may be a read error. J is TRBJ1-2 and V is TRBV30, with D maybe TRBD1 (6 bases). The CDR3 sequence is 12 residues long. The germline CDR1 and CDR2 sequences are GTSNPN and SVGIG (reference sequence). CDR3: CARSTGIYGYSF. As DNA, the CDR3 is TGTGCCCGATCGACAGGAATCTATGGCTACAGCTTC.

Concerning this clonotype: Germline and junction disagree at one end, which may indicate a read error. V usage is TRBV11-2 and J usage is TRBJ2-5; 10 bases are shared with TRBD2. This CDR3 is built from 16 residues. Per the germline V gene, CDR1 is SGHAT and CDR2 is FQNNGV. The DNA for the CDR3 is TGTGCCAGTAGCTTGGTTACTAGCGGGAACCGAGAGACCCAGTATTTC. Translation: CASSLVTSGNRETQYF.

For this clonotype: At one end, the junction sequence differs from germline, possibly due to a read error. This sequence joins TRBV20-1 and TRBJ2-2, with D maybe TRBD2 (5 bases). The CDR3 consists of 12 residues. CDR1 and CDR2 from the germline V gene are DFQATT and SNEGSKA (reference sequence). The CDR3 region has the DNA TGCAGTGCTAGGGACGGAACCGGGGAGTTGGTTTTT. It yields the protein CSARDGTGELVF.

This clonotype showed up just a few times. A much larger clone lies a single base off, so this may be a read error. This rearrangement joins TRBV5-6 to TRBJ2-7; possibly TRBD1 for D (6 bases). The CDR3 has 15 amino acids. The germline V gene encodes CDR1 SGHDT and CDR2 YYEEEE. The CDR3 reads CTSSLEAQGTYEQYF. In DNA form, the CDR3 reads TGTACCAGCAGCTTGGAGGCGCAGGGGACCTACGAGCAGTACTTC. Based on the CDR3 plus reference TRBV5-6 and TRBJ2-7, the full variable domain is DAGVTQSPTHLIKTRGQQVTLRCSPKSGHDTVSWYQQALGQGPQFIFQYYEEEERQRGNFPDRFSGHQFPNYSSELNVNALLLGDSALYLCTSSLEAQGTYEQYFGPGTRLTVT.

To note about this clonotype: A much larger clone differs by one base, so this may be a read error. The CDR3 protein is CASTQTPGRGVYNEQFF. The DNA for the CDR3 is TGTGCCAGCACCCAGACCCCTGGGAGAGGGGTCTACAATGAGCAGTTCTTC. The rearrangement joins TRBV6-6 to TRBJ2-1; D tentatively fits TRBD1 or TRBD2 (5 bases each). The germline V gene has CDR1 MNHNY and CDR2 SVGAGI (reference sequence). The CDR3 length is 17 residues. V dropped 7 bases and J dropped 3 bases, with 22 bases sitting between them.

About this clonotype: The junction differs from germline at one of its ends, possibly a read error. The chain is built from TRBV10-2 and TRBJ2-1, with 9 bases lining up with TRBD1. The CDR3 has 15 residues. Germline V CDR1 and CDR2: WSHSY, SAAADI. Here the CDR3 DNA reads TGCGCCAGCAGCGGGACAGGGATGGCTCACAATGAGCAATTCTTC. This gives the protein CASSGTGMAHNEQFF.

Details on this clonotype: An end of the junction does not agree with germline; a read error may underlie this. This chain connects TRBV10-1 to TRBJ2-5; no definite D call. This CDR3 region has 12 residues. The V gene's germline CDR1 is WNHNN and CDR2 SYGVQD (reference sequence). DNA of the CDR3: TGCGCCATACCCACCATGAGAGAGACCCAGCACTTT. Its protein is CAIPTMRETQHF.